The following is a T cell receptor beta chain sequence with its context. The data stem from a study of T cells in Graves' hyperthyroidism and ophthalmopathy. Germline V CDR1 and CDR2: SGHTA, FQGTGA. This CDR3 has 18 residues. Unmatched junction bases numbered 18, after V lost 7 bases and J lost 6 bases. TCR beta CDR3 regions were amplified from RNA. HTBI primers drove first-round RT-PCR of the TCR CDR3. Each CDR3 protein is one row after TCRdb ran MiXCR on the multiplex PCR reads. This table has 550,000 to 800,000 distinct CDR3 sequences, 16% appearing once. Sequencing input: blood. V is TRBV7-3 and J is TRBJ2-3, with TRBD2 identical over 11 bases. The TCR sequence derives from a man younger than 35 with Graves' hyperthyroidism. In nucleotides, the CDR3 is TGTGCCAGCATCCCCAAGCCCCGACTAGCGGGACTTGTGGATACGCAGTATTTT. Translated, it gives CASIPKPRLAGLVDTQYF.